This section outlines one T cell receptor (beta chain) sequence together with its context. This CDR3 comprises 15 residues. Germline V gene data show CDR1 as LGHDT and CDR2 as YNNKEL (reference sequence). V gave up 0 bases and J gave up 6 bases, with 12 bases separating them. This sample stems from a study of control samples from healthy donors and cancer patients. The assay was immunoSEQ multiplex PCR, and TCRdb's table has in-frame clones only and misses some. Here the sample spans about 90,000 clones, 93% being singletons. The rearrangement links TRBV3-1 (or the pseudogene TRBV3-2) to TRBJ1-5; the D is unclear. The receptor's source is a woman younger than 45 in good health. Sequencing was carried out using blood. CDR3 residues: CASSQDSTEGQPQHF. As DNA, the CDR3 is TGTGCCAGCAGCCAAGATAGTACAGAGGGTCAGCCCCAGCATTTT.